The text below deals with one T cell receptor (beta chain). What it binds is not known. This specimen belongs to a study of graft-versus-host responses after intestinal transplantation. Study-wide context: Multivisceral, liver-intestinal, or isolated intestinal grafts went to recipients. The whole recipient group had anti-thymocyte globulin induction followed by tacrolimus and steroids for 2 to 3 years.

Notes on the study in general: Researchers found GvH clones in recipient marrow, and some showed up first in ileum or blood.

V lost 4 bases, J lost 2 bases, and 9 bases stayed unmatched. CDR1 is SNHLY and CDR2 is FYNNEI in the germline V gene. This CDR3 comprises 16 residues. Clones were read by immunoSEQ multiplex PCR, and TCRdb kept only the in-frame ones, dropping some. The sample has about 120,000 clones, 90% seen once. The TCR sequence derives from a human donor who received an intestinal transplant. The chain has TRBV2 and TRBJ1-2, with 8 bases fitting TRBD1. The sample consisted of unstimulated CD4+ T cells sorted from spleen or lymph node cells, taken before intestinal transplant. The CDR3: CASSGAAGGANYGYTF. In nucleotides, the CDR3 is TGTGCCAGCAGTGGGGCGGCAGGGGGCGCGAACTATGGCTACACCTTC. Supplemented by reference TRBV2 and TRBJ1-2, the full variable domain reads EPEVTQTPSHQVTQMGQEVILRCVPISNHLYFYWYRQILGQKVEFLVSFYNNEISEKSEIFDDQFSVERPDGSNFTLKIRSTKLEDSAMYFCASSGAAGGANYGYTFGSGTRLTVV.